Listed here are 14 T cell receptor beta chains from one sample, sequenced in a study of T-cell reconstitution after alpha-beta-depleted transplantation in children. Preparation of the TCRbeta library used unique molecular identifiers. MiXCR was run by TCRdb on the PCR reads, yielding one entry per CDR3 protein. The table records fewer than 700,000 distinct CDR3 sequences, around 13% of them present only once. Sequences were derived from PBMCs, mostly from graft donor cells, sampled 360 days after TCRalphabeta/CD19-depleted stem cell transplant. The receptor set was obtained from a male patient younger than 18 who had a stem cell transplant for acute myeloid leukemia, so the T cells may come from the graft donor.

This clonotype was counted ten times or more. The chain is built from TRBV29-1 and TRBJ2-7, with 12 bases lining up with TRBD2. From germline, CDR1 is SQVTM and CDR2 ANQGSEA. This CDR3 is built from 15 residues. J was trimmed by 3 bases and V by 3 bases; bases with no gene match: 6. CDR3 DNA: TGCAGCGTTGAGCTCCTGACTAGCGGGAGCTACGAGCAGTACTTC. Translating it yields CSVELLTSGSYEQYF.

The genes are TRBV7-9 and TRBJ2-7; D is perhaps TRBD1 (5 bases). Trimming took 4 bases from V and 0 from J, leaving 10 bases between them. This CDR3 contains 14 residues. Germline V gives CDR1 SEHNR, CDR2 FQNEAQ (reference sequence). The CDR3 is CASSWAGISYEQYF. The CDR3, as DNA: TGTGCCAGCAGCTGGGCAGGGATCTCCTACGAGCAGTACTTC.

This CDR3 reads CAISPPRGVERDFYYEQYF. CDR3 in DNA: TGTGCCATCAGCCCTCCCCGGGGCGTGGAGCGGGATTTTTACTACGAGCAGTACTTC. This chain uses TRBV10-3 with TRBJ2-7, with 7 bases that match TRBD2. The germline V gene has CDR1 ENHRY and CDR2 SYGVKD. V lost 6 bases, J lost 3 bases, and 23 bases stayed unmatched. The CDR3 has 19 residues.

The chain uses TRBV28 and TRBJ2-7; D might be TRBD2 (6 bases). Deletions cut 5 bases from V and 6 bases from J, with 20 bases between. The CDR3 has 15 residues. In germline, CDR1 is MDHEN, CDR2 SYDVKM. CDR3 sequence: CASSPGRTRGSEQYF. CDR3 sequence (DNA): TGTGCCAGCAGTCCTGGGAGGACGAGGGGCTCCGAGCAGTACTTC. Complete variable domain (other parts from reference TRBV28 and TRBJ2-7): DVKVTQSSRYLVKRTGEKVFLECVQDMDHENMFWYRQDPGLGLRLIYFSYDVKMKEKGDIPEGYSVSREKKERFSLILESASTNQTSMYLCASSPGRTRGSEQYFGPGTRLTVT.

The chain uses TRBV7-3 and TRBJ2-5; D gene unclear. V was cut by 2 bases and J by 0 bases, with 4 bases left in between. There are 13 residues in the CDR3. CDR1 is SGHTA, CDR2 FQGTGA, per germline. CDR3: CASSLWHQETQYF. The CDR3 nucleotides read TGTGCCAGCAGCTTATGGCACCAAGAGACCCAGTACTTC.

This clonotype was seen repeatedly, ten times or more. The chain joins TRBV14 to TRBJ2-1, with 7 bases that match TRBD1. The germline gives CDR1 SGHDN, CDR2 FVKESK. This CDR3 region has 18 residues. Trimming took 2 bases from V and 0 from J; bases not matched to a gene: 10. CDR3 nucleotide sequence: TGTGCCAGCAGCCAAACGCGTTTTGGGACAGCCTCCTACAATGAGCAGTTCTTC. Residues: CASSQTRFGTASYNEQFF.

This chain uses TRBV18 with TRBJ2-7; 8 bases line up with TRBD1. The germline V gene has CDR1 KGHSH and CDR2 LQKENI. The CDR3 totals 15 residues. V trimming: 4 bases; J trimming: 2 bases; junction bases outside the gene matches: 7. The CDR3 nucleotides read TGTGCCAGCTCACTCTCAGGGGGCGAGGCCTACGAGCAGTACTTC. It encodes CASSLSGGEAYEQYF.

The table lists this clonotype with a few counts. The rearrangement joins TRBV5-6 to TRBJ2-7; tentatively, D is TRBD2 (5 bases). CDR3 length: 15 residues. The V end lost 0 bases, the J end lost 2 bases, and 12 bases lay between the germline ends. Germline-derived CDR1 and CDR2 are SGHDT and YYEEEE. The CDR3 coding sequence is TGTGCCAGCAGCTTGGCTAGGCGGACTCCCTACGAGCAGTACTTC. Protein product: CASSLARRTPYEQYF.

The chain combines TRBV20-1 with TRBJ2-7; a weak D match, TRBD2 (6 bases). CDR3 length: 13 amino acids. CDR1 and CDR2 (germline): DFQATT, SNEGSKA (reference sequence). The V and J ends lost 4 bases and 2 bases respectively, with 12 bases between them. The DNA for the CDR3 is TGCAGTGCTATTCTTGGGGGGACCTACGAGCAGTACTTC. Protein product: CSAILGGTYEQYF.

A few counts support this clonotype. The gene calls are TRBV12-3 or TRBV12-4 and TRBJ2-6, with D maybe TRBD1 (6 bases). V shed 3 bases and J shed 2 bases, with 8 bases lying between them. The CDR3 contains 15 residues. The CDR3 nucleotides read TGTGCCAGCAGTTTTTGGGGGCCTGGGGCCAACGTCCTGACTTTC. Protein product: CASSFWGPGANVLTF.

The chain employs TRBV11-2 and TRBJ1-2; D gene ambiguous. Trimming removed 0 bases from V and 8 bases from J, with 7 bases in between. CDR3 length: 12 residues. The V gene's germline CDR1 is SGHAT and CDR2 FQNNGV. CDR3: CASSLDGWGYTF. The CDR3 DNA reads as TGTGCCAGCAGCTTAGATGGGTGGGGCTACACCTTC.

The J gene is TRBJ2-3, the V gene TRBV10-3, with D hard to call. Germline V CDR1 and CDR2: ENHRY, SYGVKD. V lost 2 bases and J 0 bases, leaving 15 bases between the germline ends. The CDR3 is 17 residues long. The chain's CDR3 is CAISEHMTGPSTDTQYF. CDR3 in DNA: TGTGCCATCAGTGAGCATATGACCGGCCCTAGCACAGATACGCAGTATTTT.

The chain carries TRBV12-5 and TRBJ2-2; D is undetermined. CDR3 length: 17 residues. Germline V lookup: CDR1 LGHNT, CDR2 FRNRAP. V lost 0 bases to trimming and J lost 2 bases, with 13 bases between them. CDR3: CASGLVLGGTNTGELFF. As DNA, the CDR3 is TGTGCTAGTGGTTTGGTCCTGGGTGGAACTAACACCGGGGAGCTGTTTTTT.

Only a few counts were recorded for this clonotype. CDR3 bases: TGTGCCAGCAGCCCCCCGGACAGTAGGTACTACGAGCAGTACTTC. This codes for CASSPPDSRYYEQYF. V usage is TRBV7-6 and J usage is TRBJ2-7; possible D gene TRBD1, 6 bases. This CDR3 region has 15 residues. Trimming shortened V by 5 bases and J by 3 bases, and 17 bases separated the two germline ends. The germline CDR1 and CDR2 sequences are SGHVS and FNYEAQ.